The 21 T cell receptor beta chains reported below all come from one sample, sequenced in a study of control samples from healthy donors and cancer patients. Profiling relied on immunoSEQ multiplex PCR, and the TCRdb table lists in-frame clones only, not all of them. Among about 60,000 clones listed, 80% to 95% were seen once. Material: PBMCs. These receptors came from a man aged 40-55 years with colorectal cancer.

V usage is TRBV4-2 and J usage is TRBJ1-1; D unresolved. Germline V lookup: CDR1 LGHNA, CDR2 YNFKEQ. The CDR3 is 15 amino acids. Trimming cost V 0 bases and J 1 base, with 9 bases left between them. CDR3 amino acids: CASSQDSSKNTEAFF. The CDR3 DNA reads as TGTGCCAGCAGCCAAGATTCCTCAAAGAACACTGAAGCTTTCTTT.

V usage is TRBV15 and J usage is TRBJ2-3; TRBD2 aligns across 12 bases. CDR1 and CDR2 (germline): LNHNV, YYDKDF (reference sequence). This CDR3 is 16 amino acids long. V trimming: 3 bases; J trimming: 2 bases; junction bases outside the gene matches: 3. DNA for the CDR3: TGTGCCACCAGCAGGCGACTAGCGGGGGACACAGATACGCAGTATTTT. Encoded protein: CATSRRLAGDTDTQYF.

The chain employs TRBV4-2 and TRBJ2-3; D may be TRBD1 or TRBD2 (5 bases each). CDR3 length: 14 amino acids. V lost 1 base to trimming and J lost 6 bases, with 11 bases between them. The germline V gene encodes CDR1 LGHNA and CDR2 YNFKEQ. CDR3 loop: CASSQAPGTDTQYF. The CDR3 nucleotides are TGTGCCAGCAGCCAAGCCCCCGGGACGGATACGCAGTATTTT.

J is TRBJ1-3 and V is TRBV7-2, with 8 bases aligning to TRBD1. The CDR3 covers 18 residues. J lost 2 bases, V lost 5 bases, and 14 bases had no gene match. Per the germline V gene, CDR1 is SGHTA and CDR2 is FQGNSA. The CDR3 protein is CASSPRQGLLSAGNTIYF. The CDR3 DNA sequence: TGTGCCAGCAGCCCTCGACAGGGGCTGCTCTCGGCTGGAAACACCATATATTTT.

This clone has only a few counts. The rearrangement links TRBV11-2 to TRBJ2-7; 11 bases line up with TRBD1. The CDR3 has 15 amino acids. V shed 5 bases, J shed 4 bases, and the junction held 7 bases outside the gene matches. Germline V CDR1 and CDR2: SGHAT, FQNNGV. The CDR3 nucleotides are TGTGCCAGCAGCAGCCTCCGGGACAGGGGGTACGAGCAGTACTTC. It yields the protein CASSSLRDRGYEQYF.

This clone showed up just once. The gene calls are TRBV6-6 and TRBJ1-6; 7 nucleotides match TRBD1. V lost 5 bases and J lost 1; bases outside the gene matches: 5. The length of the CDR3 is 16 residues. Germline CDR1 MNHNY, CDR2 SVGAGI (reference sequence). The CDR3 DNA is TGTGCCAGCAGTCCTAAGACAGGGTCCTATAATTCACCCCTCCACTTT. It translates to CASSPKTGSYNSPLHF.

This clone has only one observation. This CDR3 is CASSSPPGLAKGQQFF. CDR3 coding DNA: TGTGCCAGCAGCTCCCCCCCGGGACTAGCGAAAGGCCAGCAGTTCTTC. This chain connects TRBV27 to TRBJ2-1; the match to TRBD2 covers 10 bases. Trimming removed 6 bases from V and 11 bases from J; junction bases left unmatched: 16. The germline CDR1 and CDR2 sequences are MNHEY and SMNVEV (reference sequence). The CDR3 covers 16 residues.

This clone was found once. V and J are TRBV30 and TRBJ2-2, with a tentative D call TRBD1 (6 bases). This CDR3 comprises 13 residues. The V end lost 3 bases, the J end lost 5 bases, and 10 bases lay between the germline ends. CDR1 is GTSNPN, CDR2 SVGIG, per germline (reference sequence). The CDR3 bases are TGTGCCTGGAGCGTGCAGGGGACCGGGGAGCTGTTTTTT. Its translation: CAWSVQGTGELFF.

The chain couples TRBV30 to TRBJ1-3; D gene ambiguous. CDR1 is GTSNPN and CDR2 is SVGIG in the germline V gene (reference sequence). The CDR3 runs to 15 residues. Between the trimmed V and J ends, which lost 3 bases and 0 bases, there was a span of 12 bases. This CDR3 is CAWRADGYSGNTIYF. The CDR3 DNA sequence: TGTGCCTGGAGGGCCGACGGATACTCTGGAAACACCATATATTTT.

V and J are TRBV7-2 and TRBJ2-3, with no clear D. Trimming pared 9 bases from V and 5 bases from J, leaving 9 bases between. Germline V gene data show CDR1 as SGHTA and CDR2 as FQGNSA. CDR3 size: 11 residues. The CDR3 reads CARASVDTQYF. The CDR3, as DNA: TGTGCCAGGGCTAGTGTAGATACGCAGTATTTT.

The chain recombines TRBV11-2 with TRBJ1-1; D gene ambiguous. The CDR3 has 13 residues. Germline loops: CDR1 SGHAT, CDR2 FQNNGV. Trimming removed 1 base from V and 10 bases from J, with 13 bases in between. The CDR3: CASSLVRRDRAFF. CDR3 in DNA: TGTGCCAGCAGCTTAGTCAGGAGGGATCGAGCTTTCTTT.

This rearrangement joins TRBV15 to TRBJ2-2; TRBD1 is a possible D gene (6 bases). Germline V gene sequence: CDR1 LNHNV, CDR2 YYDKDF (reference sequence). CDR3 length: 18 residues. Trimming took off 3 bases at V and 4 bases at J, with 21 bases between the two ends. The CDR3 nucleotides are TGTGCCACCAGCAGGGGGATGACCGGGACAATCAGCACCGGGGAGCTGTTTTTT. Encoded protein: CATSRGMTGTISTGELFF.

V usage is TRBV4-1 and J usage is TRBJ2-1, with 12 bases aligning to TRBD1. Trimming took 1 base from V and 6 from J; bases not matched to a gene: 10. The germline V gene has CDR1 MGHRA and CDR2 YSYEKL. The CDR3 runs 18 residues. The DNA for the CDR3 is TGCGCCAGCAGCCAAGTCCCGGGACAGGGGGCTCCCTTCAATGAGCAGTTCTTC. It translates to CASSQVPGQGAPFNEQFF.

J is TRBJ1-2 and V is TRBV7-9; D is ambiguous. V lost 6 bases and J lost 3, with 8 bases in between. The CDR3 extends over 12 amino acids. Per the germline V gene, CDR1 is SEHNR and CDR2 is FQNEAQ (reference sequence). The CDR3 region is CASSHGYYGYTF. In DNA form, the CDR3 reads TGTGCCAGCAGTCACGGCTACTATGGCTACACCTTC.

This clone was seen a handful of times. The gene calls are TRBV12-3 or TRBV12-4 and TRBJ2-7; D is unresolved. The CDR3 spans 11 residues. V lost 6 bases to trimming and J lost 7 bases, with 10 bases between them. CDR3 bases: TGTGCCAGCAGCCGTACTCGGGAGCAGTACTTC. This encodes CASSRTREQYF.

The genes are TRBV5-6 and TRBJ2-7; tentative D call: TRBD1 (5 bases). V was cut by 1 base and J by 5 bases, with 13 bases left in between. The CDR3 consists of 14 residues. Germline V gene data show CDR1 as SGHDT and CDR2 as YYEEEE. CDR3 protein: CASSLRLAQDEQYF. The CDR3, as DNA: TGTGCCAGCAGCTTGAGATTAGCACAGGACGAGCAGTACTTC. The full variable domain, completed using reference TRBV5-6 and TRBJ2-7, is DAGVTQSPTHLIKTRGQQVTLRCSPKSGHDTVSWYQQALGQGPQFIFQYYEEEERQRGNFPDRFSGHQFPNYSSELNVNALLLGDSALYLCASSLRLAQDEQYFGPGTRLTVT.

The rearrangement uses TRBV9 and TRBJ1-2, with D uncertain. Germline loops: CDR1 SGDLS, CDR2 YYNGEE. Deletions cut 4 bases from V and 3 bases from J, with 16 bases between. The CDR3 runs to 15 residues. The CDR3 coding sequence is TGTGCCAGCAGCCCCGGGGTAGTGGGTGACTATGGCTACACCTTC. Protein: CASSPGVVGDYGYTF.

The genes are TRBV7-3 and TRBJ2-5; TRBD2 is a possible D gene (6 bases). The CDR3 sequence is 13 residues long. V was shortened by 2 bases and J by 5 bases, with 9 bases between the two germline ends. The germline CDR1 and CDR2 sequences are SGHTA and FQGTGA. CDR3 region: CASSLGGSETQYF. CDR3 sequence (DNA): TGTGCCAGCAGCTTAGGGGGGTCGGAGACCCAGTACTTC.

V gene TRBV5-8 combines with J gene TRBJ2-1; D perhaps matches TRBD2 (6 bases). The length of the CDR3 is 15 residues. Per the germline V gene, CDR1 is SGHTS and CDR2 is YDEGEE. V lost 0 bases and J 6 bases, leaving 13 bases between the germline ends. CDR3 DNA sequence: TGTGCCAGCAGCTTGGCTGTGCGGGGAACCAATGAGCAGTTCTTC. This translates into CASSLAVRGTNEQFF.

V is TRBV5-6 and J is TRBJ1-1; D remains ambiguous. CDR3 length equals 11 residues. Germline V gene sequence: CDR1 SGHDT, CDR2 YYEEEE. The V end was cut by 5 bases, the J end by 4 bases, with 6 bases between. CDR3 nucleotide sequence: TGTGCCAGCAGTGCGGGCACTGAAGCTTTCTTT. It specifies CASSAGTEAFF.

The gene calls are TRBV4-1 and TRBJ2-5; 7 bases fit TRBD1. CDR1 is MGHRA and CDR2 is YSYEKL in the germline V gene. The CDR3 extends over 14 amino acids. The J segment lost 2 bases and the V segment lost 0 bases, leaving 0 bases of the junction unmatched. CDR3 DNA sequence: TGCGCCAGCAGCCAAGACAGGGGGCAAGAGACCCAGTACTTC. Amino acids: CASSQDRGQETQYF.